The source of this TCR beta chain is a study of blood T cell repertoires in COVID-19. Germline CDR1 and CDR2: SGHRS and YFSETQ. The CDR3 has 15 amino acids. V gave up 2 bases and J gave up 0 bases; unmatched junction bases: 2. Generated by immunoSEQ multiplex PCR, the TCRdb table keeps only in-frame clones and is missing some. The sample shows about 250,000 clones, just under 85% of them seen only once. V gene TRBV5-1 combines with J gene TRBJ1-5, with 7 bases lining up with TRBD1. The receptor's source is a man at least 80 years old with acute or convalescent COVID-19. The sample consisted of peripheral blood. In DNA form, the CDR3 reads TGCGCCAGCAGCTTAACAGGGGATAGCAATCAGCCCCAGCATTTT. Translated: CASSLTGDSNQPQHF.